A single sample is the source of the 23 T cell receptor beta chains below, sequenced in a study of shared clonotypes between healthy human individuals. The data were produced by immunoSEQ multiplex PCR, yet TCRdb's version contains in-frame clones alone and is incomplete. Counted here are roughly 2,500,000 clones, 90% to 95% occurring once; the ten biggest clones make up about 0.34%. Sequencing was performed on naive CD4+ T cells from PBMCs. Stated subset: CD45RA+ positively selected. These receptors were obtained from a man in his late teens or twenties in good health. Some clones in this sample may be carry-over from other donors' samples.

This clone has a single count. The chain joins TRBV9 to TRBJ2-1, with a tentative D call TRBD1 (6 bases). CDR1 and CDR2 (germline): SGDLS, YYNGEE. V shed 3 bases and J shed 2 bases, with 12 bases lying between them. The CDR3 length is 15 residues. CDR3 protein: CASSDGQKTYNEQFF. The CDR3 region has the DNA TGTGCCAGCAGCGACGGACAGAAAACCTACAATGAGCAGTTCTTC.

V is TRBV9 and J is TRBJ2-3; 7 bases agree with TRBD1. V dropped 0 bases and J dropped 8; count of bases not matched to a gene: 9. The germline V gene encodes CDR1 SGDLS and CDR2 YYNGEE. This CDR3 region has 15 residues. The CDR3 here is CASSVVETGYGTQYF. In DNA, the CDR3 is TGTGCCAGCAGCGTAGTCGAGACAGGGTATGGTACGCAGTATTTT.

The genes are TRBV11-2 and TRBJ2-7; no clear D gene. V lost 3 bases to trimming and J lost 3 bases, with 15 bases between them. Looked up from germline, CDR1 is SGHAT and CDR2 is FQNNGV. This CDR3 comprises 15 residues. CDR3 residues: CASSLATTTVYEQYF. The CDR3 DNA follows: TGTGCCAGCAGCTTGGCCACGACGACTGTCTACGAGCAGTACTTC.

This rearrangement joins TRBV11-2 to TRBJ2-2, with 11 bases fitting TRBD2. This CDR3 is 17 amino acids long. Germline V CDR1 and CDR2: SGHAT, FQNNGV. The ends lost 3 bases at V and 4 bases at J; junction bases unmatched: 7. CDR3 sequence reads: CASSLVGTSGTTGELFF. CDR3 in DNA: TGTGCCAGCAGCTTGGTAGGGACTAGCGGCACCACCGGGGAGCTGTTTTTT.

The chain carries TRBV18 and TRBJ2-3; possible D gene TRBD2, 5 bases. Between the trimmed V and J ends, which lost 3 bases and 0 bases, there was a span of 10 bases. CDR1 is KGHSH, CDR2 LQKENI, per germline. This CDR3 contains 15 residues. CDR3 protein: CASSPDWASTDTQYF. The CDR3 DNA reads TGTGCCAGCTCACCGGACTGGGCGAGCACAGATACGCAGTATTTT.

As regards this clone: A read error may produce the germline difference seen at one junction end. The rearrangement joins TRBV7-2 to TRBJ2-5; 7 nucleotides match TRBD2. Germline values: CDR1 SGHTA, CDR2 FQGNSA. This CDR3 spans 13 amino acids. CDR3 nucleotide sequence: TGTGCCAGCAGCGTAGCGGGCCAAGAGACCCAGTACTTC. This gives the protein CASSVAGQETQYF.

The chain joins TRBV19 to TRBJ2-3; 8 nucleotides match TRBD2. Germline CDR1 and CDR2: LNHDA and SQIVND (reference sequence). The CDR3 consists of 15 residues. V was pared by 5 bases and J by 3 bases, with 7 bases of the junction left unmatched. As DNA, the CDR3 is TGTGCCAGTAGTGACGTGGTAGCGGGGACAGATACGCAGTATTTT. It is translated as CASSDVVAGTDTQYF.

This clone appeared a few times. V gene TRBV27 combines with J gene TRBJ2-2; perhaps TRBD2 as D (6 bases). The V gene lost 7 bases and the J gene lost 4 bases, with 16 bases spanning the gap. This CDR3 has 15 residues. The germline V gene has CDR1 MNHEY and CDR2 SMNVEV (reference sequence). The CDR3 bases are TGTGCCAGCATCCACCGGGGAGGTGGCACCGGGGAGCTGTTTTTT. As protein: CASIHRGGGTGELFF.

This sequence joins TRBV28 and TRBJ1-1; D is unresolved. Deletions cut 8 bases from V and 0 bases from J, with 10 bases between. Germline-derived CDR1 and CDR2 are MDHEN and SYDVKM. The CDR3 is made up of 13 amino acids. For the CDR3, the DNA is TGTGCCAGCCATCCCGACCTGAACACTGAAGCTTTCTTT. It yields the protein CASHPDLNTEAFF.

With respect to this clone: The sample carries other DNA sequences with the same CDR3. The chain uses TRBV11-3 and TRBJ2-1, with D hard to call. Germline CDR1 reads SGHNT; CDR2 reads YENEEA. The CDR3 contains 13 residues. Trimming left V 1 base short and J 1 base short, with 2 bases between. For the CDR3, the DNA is TGTGCCAGCAGCTTAGTTTCCTACAATGAGCAGTTCTTC. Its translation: CASSLVSYNEQFF.

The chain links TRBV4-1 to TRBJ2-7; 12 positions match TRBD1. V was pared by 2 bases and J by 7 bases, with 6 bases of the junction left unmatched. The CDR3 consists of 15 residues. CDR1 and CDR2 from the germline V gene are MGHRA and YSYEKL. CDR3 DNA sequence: TGCGCCAGCAGCCAAACCGGGACAGGGGGCGAAGAGCAGTACTTC. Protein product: CASSQTGTGGEEQYF.

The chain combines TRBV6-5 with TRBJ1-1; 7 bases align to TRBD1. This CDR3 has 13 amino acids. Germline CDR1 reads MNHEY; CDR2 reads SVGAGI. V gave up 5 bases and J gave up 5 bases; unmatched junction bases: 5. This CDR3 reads CASSRQGLTEAFF. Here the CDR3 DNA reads TGTGCCAGCAGTCGACAGGGTTTAACTGAAGCTTTCTTT.

The CDR3 reads CASSLAGFRNEQYF. Here the CDR3 DNA reads TGCGCCAGCAGCTTGGCCGGGTTTAGGAACGAGCAGTACTTC. The chain has TRBV5-1 and TRBJ2-5; no reliable D call. The J call is doubtful: the DNA matches TRBJ2-7 better. The germline V gene encodes CDR1 SGHRS and CDR2 YFSETQ. CDR3 length: 14 amino acids.

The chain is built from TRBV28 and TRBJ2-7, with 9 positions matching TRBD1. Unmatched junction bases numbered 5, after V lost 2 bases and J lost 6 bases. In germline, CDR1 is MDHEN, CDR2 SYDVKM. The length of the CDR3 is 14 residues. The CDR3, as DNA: TGTGCCAGCAGTTTAGGGACAGGGTCAAGCGAGCAGTACTTC. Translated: CASSLGTGSSEQYF.

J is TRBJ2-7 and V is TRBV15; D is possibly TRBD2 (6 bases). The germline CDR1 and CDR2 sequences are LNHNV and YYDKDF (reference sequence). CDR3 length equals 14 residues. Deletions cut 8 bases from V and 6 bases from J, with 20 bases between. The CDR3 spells CATGLEGGSLEQYF. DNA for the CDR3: TGTGCCACCGGGCTGGAGGGAGGCTCCCTCGAGCAGTACTTC.

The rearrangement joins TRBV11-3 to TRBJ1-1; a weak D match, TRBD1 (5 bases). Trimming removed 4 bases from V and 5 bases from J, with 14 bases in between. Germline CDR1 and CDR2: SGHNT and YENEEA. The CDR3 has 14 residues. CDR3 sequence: CASSSGPKGTEAFF. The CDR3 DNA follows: TGTGCCAGCAGCTCCGGGCCTAAGGGGACTGAAGCTTTCTTT.

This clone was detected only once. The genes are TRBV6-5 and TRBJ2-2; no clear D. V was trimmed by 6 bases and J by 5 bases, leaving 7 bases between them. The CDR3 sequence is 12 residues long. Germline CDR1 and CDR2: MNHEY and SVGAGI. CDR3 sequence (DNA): TGTGCCAGCAGGGGGATGACCGGGGAGCTGTTTTTT. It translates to CASRGMTGELFF.

The CDR3 protein is CASSLERTTYNEQFF. The CDR3 bases are TGTGCCAGCAGCTTAGAGCGGACTACTTACAATGAGCAGTTCTTC. This rearrangement joins TRBV7-7 to TRBJ2-1, with a weak D call TRBD2 (6 bases). The CDR3 has 15 amino acids. Germline loops: CDR1 SSHAT, CDR2 FNYEAQ (reference sequence). The V end was cut by 1 base, the J end by 4 bases, with 11 bases between.

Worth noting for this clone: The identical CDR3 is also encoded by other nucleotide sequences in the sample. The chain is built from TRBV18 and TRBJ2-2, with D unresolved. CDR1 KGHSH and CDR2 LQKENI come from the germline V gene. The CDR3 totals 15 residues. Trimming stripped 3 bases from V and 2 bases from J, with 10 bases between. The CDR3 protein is CASSPGRANTGELFF. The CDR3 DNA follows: TGTGCCAGCTCACCTGGACGGGCAAACACCGGGGAGCTGTTTTTT.

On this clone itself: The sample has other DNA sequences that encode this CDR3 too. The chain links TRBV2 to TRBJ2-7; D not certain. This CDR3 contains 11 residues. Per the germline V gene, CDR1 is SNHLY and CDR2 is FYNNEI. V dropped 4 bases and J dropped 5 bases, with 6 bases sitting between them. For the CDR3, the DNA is TGTGCCAGCAGTGTGGTGGACGAGCAGTACTTC. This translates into CASSVVDEQYF.

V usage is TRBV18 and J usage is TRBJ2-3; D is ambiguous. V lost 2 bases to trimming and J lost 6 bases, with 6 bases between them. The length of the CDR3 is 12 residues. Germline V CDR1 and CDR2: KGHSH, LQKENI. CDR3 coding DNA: TGTGCCAGCTCACCAATTGAGGATACGCAGTATTTT. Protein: CASSPIEDTQYF.

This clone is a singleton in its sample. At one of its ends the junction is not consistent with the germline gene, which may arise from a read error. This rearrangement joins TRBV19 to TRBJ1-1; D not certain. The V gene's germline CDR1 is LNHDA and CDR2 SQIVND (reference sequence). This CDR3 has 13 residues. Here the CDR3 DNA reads TGTGCCAGTAGTATAGTCACGAACCCTGAAGCTTTCTTT. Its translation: CASSIVTNPEAFF.

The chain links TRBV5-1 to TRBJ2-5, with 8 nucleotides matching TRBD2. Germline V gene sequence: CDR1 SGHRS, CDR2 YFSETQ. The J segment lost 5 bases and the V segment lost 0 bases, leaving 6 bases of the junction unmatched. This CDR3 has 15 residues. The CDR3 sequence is CASSLGAAGVETQYF. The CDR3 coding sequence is TGCGCCAGCAGCTTGGGAGCAGCGGGAGTGGAGACCCAGTACTTC.